This TCR beta chain was identified in a study of T cells in Graves' hyperthyroidism and ophthalmopathy. Comment on this clonotype: Its target is not known.

General study results and limits: A model built on 13 V-J features separated ophthalmopathy from stable hyperthyroidism.

The investigators amplified TCR beta CDR3 regions from RNA transcripts. Initially, a first-round RT-PCR of the TCR CDR3 employed the HTBI primer set. TCRdb reanalysed the multiplex PCR reads using MiXCR and keeps one entry per CDR3 protein. The top ten hold under 20% of the sample, which has 540,000 or so distinct CDR3 sequences, around 45% seen once. Germline V CDR1 and CDR2: MNHNY, SVGAGI (reference sequence). With 2 bases clipped from V and 7 bases from J, the junction kept 7 bases outside the gene matches. This CDR3 contains 16 residues. This receptor was obtained from an adult woman with Graves' disease, either hyperthyroidism or ophthalmopathy (not recorded which). V gene TRBV6-6 combines with J gene TRBJ1-4; TRBD1 agrees at 10 bases. The sample consisted of peripheral blood or thyroid tissue (not recorded which). The CDR3 coding sequence is TGTGCCAGCAGTTACACCGACAGGGGGCAAGGTGAAAAACTGTTTTTT. Translation gives CASSYTDRGQGEKLFF.